What follows describes a single T cell receptor (beta chain). TCR beta CDR3 regions were amplified from RNA. The TCR CDR3 was amplified in a first-round RT-PCR using the HTBI primer set. TCRdb analysed the multiplex PCR reads with MiXCR anew, one entry per CDR3 protein. The profile shows approximately 640,000 distinct CDR3 sequences, about 18% of them singletons. This entry belongs to a study of T cells in Graves' hyperthyroidism and ophthalmopathy. Material for sequencing was blood. This TCR derives from a man in his fifties with Graves' hyperthyroidism.

This CDR3 reads CASSLDRGPVGANVLTF. CDR3 nucleotides: TGTGCCAGCAGCCTCGACAGGGGGCCCGTTGGGGCCAACGTCCTGACTTTC. The rearrangement links TRBV7-6 to TRBJ2-6; 10 nucleotides match TRBD1. The CDR3 contains 17 residues. V was pared by 5 bases and J by 3 bases, with 7 bases of the junction left unmatched. CDR1 is SGHVS and CDR2 is FNYEAQ in the germline V gene.